This T cell receptor (beta chain) was found in a study of T cells in Graves' hyperthyroidism and ophthalmopathy. Points from the study as a whole: Stable hyperthyroidism was separated from ophthalmopathy by a model based on 13 V-J features. Peripheral blood also featured most of the thyroid clonotypes expanded above 0.001. Onset of ophthalmopathy came a median roughly 6.4 months after the model predicted it.

Diagnoses were established using clinical symptoms, serum thyroxine and TRAb, thyroid ultrasound and orbital computed tomography. Regarding this clonotype: Its antigen remains unknown.

Germline CDR1 reads MDHEN; CDR2 reads SYDVKM. Between the trimmed V and J ends, which lost 6 bases and 3 bases, there was a span of 21 bases. The CDR3 contains 16 residues. Regions amplified from RNA transcripts were the TCR beta CDR3 regions. The TCR CDR3 was amplified in a first-round RT-PCR using the HTBI primer set. TCRdb reanalysed the multiplex PCR reads using MiXCR and keeps one entry per CDR3 protein. The sample has hundreds of thousands of distinct CDR3 sequences, about 14% seen once. Sequencing was performed on blood. This TCR came from a woman aged 18 to 35 with Graves' hyperthyroidism. V usage is TRBV28 and J usage is TRBJ2-7, with a tentative D call TRBD2 (6 bases). The CDR3 DNA follows: TGTGCCAGCAGCCGAATGGGGGAGGTAACATTCTACGAGCAGTACTTC. Translation gives CASSRMGEVTFYEQYF. The whole variable domain, filled in from reference TRBV28 and TRBJ2-7, reads DVKVTQSSRYLVKRTGEKVFLECVQDMDHENMFWYRQDPGLGLRLIYFSYDVKMKEKGDIPEGYSVSREKKERFSLILESASTNQTSMYLCASSRMGEVTFYEQYFGPGTRLTVT.